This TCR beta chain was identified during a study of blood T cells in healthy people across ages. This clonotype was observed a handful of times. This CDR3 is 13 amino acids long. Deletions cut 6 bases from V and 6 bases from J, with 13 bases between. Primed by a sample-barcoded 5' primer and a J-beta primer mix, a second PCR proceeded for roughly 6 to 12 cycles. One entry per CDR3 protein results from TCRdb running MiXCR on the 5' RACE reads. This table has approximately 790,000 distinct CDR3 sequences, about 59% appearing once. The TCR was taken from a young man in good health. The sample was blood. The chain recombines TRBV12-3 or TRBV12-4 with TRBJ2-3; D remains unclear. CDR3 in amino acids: CASRPVGSDTQYF. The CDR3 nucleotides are TGTGCCAGCAGACCAGTCGGCTCGGATACGCAGTATTTT.